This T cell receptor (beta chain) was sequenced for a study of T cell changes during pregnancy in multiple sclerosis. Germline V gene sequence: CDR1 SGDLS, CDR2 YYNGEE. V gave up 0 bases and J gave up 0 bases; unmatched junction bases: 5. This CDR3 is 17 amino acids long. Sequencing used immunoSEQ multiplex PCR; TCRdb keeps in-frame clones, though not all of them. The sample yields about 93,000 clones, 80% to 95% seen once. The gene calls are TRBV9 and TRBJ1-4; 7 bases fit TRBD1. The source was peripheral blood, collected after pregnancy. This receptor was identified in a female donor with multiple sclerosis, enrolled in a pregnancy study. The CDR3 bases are TGTGCCAGCAGCGTAGTCCCCCAGGGGGCAACTAATGAAAAACTGTTTTTT. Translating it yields CASSVVPQGATNEKLFF. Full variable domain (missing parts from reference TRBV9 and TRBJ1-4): DSGVTQTPKHLITATGQRVTLRCSPRSGDLSVYWYQQSLDQGLQFLIQYYNGEERAKGNILERFSAQQFPDLHSELNLSSLELGDSALYFCASSVVPQGATNEKLFFGSGTQLSVL.